This T cell receptor beta chain was sequenced during a study of shared clonotypes between healthy human individuals. Germline CDR1 SQVTM, CDR2 ANQGSEA. CDR3 length: 14 amino acids. Trimming took 6 bases from V and 6 from J, leaving 20 bases between them. Running of the assay took place at deep level. TCRdb's copy holds only in-frame clones and misses some; the assay was immunoSEQ multiplex PCR. The sample holds 450,000 to 650,000 clones; around 78% are singletons and the top ten take around 13%. V and J are TRBV29-1 and TRBJ1-1, with D unresolved. The specimen was PBMCs. This TCR was sampled from a woman aged 40 to 50 in good health. Some clones in this sample may be carry-over from other donors' samples. CDR3 in amino acids: CSVGSRQSEAEAFF. CDR3 coding DNA: TGCAGCGTCGGATCCCGGCAGTCGGAGGCTGAAGCTTTCTTT.